The entry below gives a single TCR beta chain sequence along with its context. Its antigen remains unidentified. At one end, the junction sequence differs from germline, possibly due to a read error. The sample contains more than one DNA sequence encoding this CDR3. The data are from a study of cytomegalovirus exposure and HLA in healthy donors. Whole-study context: The early release's HLA-typed donors yielded approximately 81 million unique TCRs.

CDR1 and CDR2 from the germline V gene are MGHRA and YSYEKL. The CDR3 has 16 amino acids. Study-level points and caveats: Most TCR sequences were rare, but some public TCRs occurred in many donors.

13 Jbeta primers and 60 Vbeta primers were used for the PCR. TCRdb's copy holds only in-frame clones and misses some; the assay was immunoSEQ multiplex PCR. Its table records around 76,000 clones. Sequenced sample: PBMCs. This TCR was sampled from a boy younger than 18 in good health and CMV-seronegative. This sequence joins TRBV4-1 and TRBJ1-6; TRBD1 matches at 7 bases. In DNA form, the CDR3 reads TGCGCCAGCAGCCAAGTATTTCCGACAGGGAATTCACCCCTACACTTT. It encodes CASSQVFPTGNSPLHF.